This T cell receptor beta chain was sequenced in a study of blood T cell repertoires in COVID-19. Looking at the study overall: The samples span acute and convalescent COVID-19 from the United States, Italy and Spain. PBMCs, B-cell-depleted T cells, or T cells were the source of the cDNA or gDNA that made up the material.

The ends were cut back, 0 bases at V and 4 bases at J, with 14 bases in the middle. Per the germline V gene, CDR1 is SGHTS and CDR2 is YDEGEE. The CDR3 has 15 amino acids. Assay: immunoSEQ multiplex PCR; the TCRdb copy retains only in-frame clones and omits some. The table includes 350,000 or so clones, 88% detected once. Participants were placed into cohorts based on the clinical history they reported. The rearrangement joins TRBV5-8 to TRBJ2-7; D is perhaps TRBD2 (5 bases). The origin of this receptor is a woman in her 30s who had been exposed to COVID-19. The sample taken for sequencing was PBMCs or T cells enriched from blood (not recorded which). The CDR3 spells CASSLGTSLGYEQYF. The CDR3, as DNA: TGTGCCAGCAGCTTGGGGACTTCCTTGGGGTACGAGCAGTACTTC.